Listed below are T cell receptor beta chains from one sample, sequenced in a study of T-cell reconstitution after alpha-beta-depleted transplantation in children. TCRdb analysed the PCR reads with MiXCR anew, one entry per CDR3 protein. The sample contains 300,000 to 350,000 distinct CDR3 sequences, roughly 15% of which appear only once. Material: PBMCs, mostly from graft donor cells, obtained 360 days after TCRalphabeta/CD19-depleted stem cell transplant. The receptors originated from a male patient aged 2-10 years who had a stem cell transplant for acute lymphoblastic leukemia, so the T cells may come from the graft donor. The CDR3 runs from the conserved cysteine through the conserved F or W. D genes are given only for firm matches. Expanded clones are given a class, and other clones once, few, many or no size at all.

CDR3 DNA: TGTGCCAGCAGCTTGGACTTTTTCCTTGAGACCCAGTACTTC
CDR3 protein: CASSLDFFLETQYF
clone size: many
V gene: TRBV5-5
CDR3 length: 14
D gene: -
J gene: TRBJ2-5

CDR3 DNA: TGTGCCAGCAGCTCCCGACAGACTTCACCCCTCCACTTT
CDR3 protein: CASSSRQTSPLHF
clone size: many
V gene: TRBV7-9
CDR3 length: 13
D gene: -
J gene: TRBJ1-6

CDR3 DNA: TGTGCCAGCATGCCAACAGGGAACTACAATGAGCAGTTCTTC
CDR3 protein: CASMPTGNYNEQFF
clone size: few
V gene: TRBV28
CDR3 length: 14
D gene: -
J gene: TRBJ2-1

CDR3 DNA: TGTGCCACCAGCAGAGATGGGACTAGAGGGGAGACCCAGTACTTC
CDR3 protein: CATSRDGTRGETQYF
clone size: few
V gene: TRBV15
CDR3 length: 15
D gene: TRBD2
J gene: TRBJ2-5

CDR3 DNA: TGCGCCAGCAGCTTGGGCATTGGTGCAGCCTACGAGCAGTACTTC
CDR3 protein: CASSLGIGAAYEQYF
clone size: few
V gene: TRBV5-1
CDR3 length: 15
D gene: -
J gene: TRBJ2-7

CDR3 DNA: TGTGCCAGCAGCTTAGGTACCCTAGCGGGAGGCCGGGGCTTTGGAGATACGCAGTATTTT
CDR3 protein: CASSLGTLAGGRGFGDTQYF
clone size: few
V gene: TRBV11-2
CDR3 length: 20
D gene: TRBD2
J gene: TRBJ2-3

CDR3 DNA: TGCAGTGCTAGAGATTGGGCAAGCCGACTACAGTATTTT
CDR3 protein: CSARDWASRLQYF
clone size: few
V gene: TRBV20-1
CDR3 length: 13
D gene: -
J gene: TRBJ2-3

CDR3 DNA: TGTGCCAGCAGCTTACTCGGGCTGGGCTCCTACGAGCAGTACTTC
CDR3 protein: CASSLLGLGSYEQYF
clone size: few
V gene: TRBV7-9
CDR3 length: 15
D gene: -
J gene: TRBJ2-7

CDR3 DNA: TGTGCCAGCAGGGCCCGGGCCTTGGGTAGGCCCTCCACCGGGGAGCTGTTTTTT
CDR3 protein: CASRARALGRPSTGELFF
clone size: -
V gene: TRBV12-3/TRBV12-4
CDR3 length: 18
D gene: -
J gene: TRBJ2-2

CDR3 DNA: TGTGCCAGCAGATATACAGGGGCAACTAATGAAAAACTGTTTTTT
CDR3 protein: CASRYTGATNEKLFF
clone size: many
V gene: TRBV12-3/TRBV12-4
CDR3 length: 15
D gene: TRBD1
J gene: TRBJ1-4

CDR3 DNA: TGCAGTGGGGGGGGAGTCTCCTACAATGAGCAGTTCTTC
CDR3 protein: CSGGGVSYNEQFF
clone size: few
V gene: TRBV20-1
CDR3 length: 13
D gene: TRBD2
J gene: TRBJ2-1

CDR3 DNA: TGTGCCAGCAGCCCGAGCCCCGGGCGCGCCCAAGAGACCCAGTACTTC
CDR3 protein: CASSPSPGRAQETQYF
clone size: -
V gene: TRBV9
CDR3 length: 16
D gene: -
J gene: TRBJ2-5

CDR3 DNA: TGCAGTGCTAGTCCGACAGCTCGGGATCAGCCCCAGCATTTT
CDR3 protein: CSASPTARDQPQHF
clone size: -
V gene: TRBV20-1
CDR3 length: 14
D gene: -
J gene: TRBJ1-5

CDR3 DNA: TGTGCCAGCAGTTCTACGACCAGGATTGCGAACACCGGGGAGCTGTTTTTT
CDR3 protein: CASSSTTRIANTGELFF
clone size: -
V gene: TRBV27
CDR3 length: 17
D gene: -
J gene: TRBJ2-2

CDR3 DNA: TGTGCCAGCAGTCCCCAAGCGGGAGTAGATACGCAGTATTTT
CDR3 protein: CASSPQAGVDTQYF
clone size: many
V gene: TRBV6-2/TRBV6-3
CDR3 length: 14
D gene: TRBD2
J gene: TRBJ2-3

CDR3 DNA: TGTGCCAGCAGCCGCTTCCGGGAGACCCAGTACTTC
CDR3 protein: CASSRFRETQYF
clone size: -
V gene: TRBV3-1
CDR3 length: 12
D gene: -
J gene: TRBJ2-5

CDR3 DNA: TGCAGTGCTAGCGAGCATTTCACAGATACGCAGTATTTT
CDR3 protein: CSASEHFTDTQYF
clone size: many
V gene: TRBV20-1
CDR3 length: 13
D gene: -
J gene: TRBJ2-3

CDR3 DNA: TGCTGTGCTAGAGCCCCCGGACTAGCGGGGAGCACAGATACGCAGTATTTT
CDR3 protein: CCARAPGLAGSTDTQYF
clone size: -
V gene: TRBV20-1
CDR3 length: 17
D gene: TRBD2
J gene: TRBJ2-3

CDR3 DNA: TGTGCCAGCAGCTTACTCTCTAGCGGGAGGATGAGCACAGATACGCAGTATTTT
CDR3 protein: CASSLLSSGRMSTDTQYF
clone size: few
V gene: TRBV7-2
CDR3 length: 18
D gene: TRBD2
J gene: TRBJ2-3

CDR3 DNA: TGTGCCAGCAGGGGGGTAGCAGATACGCAGTATTTT
CDR3 protein: CASRGVADTQYF
clone size: few
V gene: TRBV2
CDR3 length: 12
D gene: -
J gene: TRBJ2-3

CDR3 DNA: TGTGCCAGCAGTTTATTGAGCTATACAGGAAAGGGGCACTACGAGCAGTACTTC
CDR3 protein: CASSLLSYTGKGHYEQYF
clone size: many
V gene: TRBV28
CDR3 length: 18
D gene: -
J gene: TRBJ2-7

CDR3 DNA: TGTGCCAGCAGTTTTATGTGGGCCGGGGGCTCTAATCAGCCCCAGCATTTT
CDR3 protein: CASSFMWAGGSNQPQHF
clone size: -
V gene: TRBV12-3/TRBV12-4
CDR3 length: 17
D gene: -
J gene: TRBJ1-5

CDR3 DNA: TGTGCCAGCAGTTTGGGGGGGCGGGCCTGGCCGTACAATGAGCAGTTCTTC
CDR3 protein: CASSLGGRAWPYNEQFF
clone size: few
V gene: TRBV12-3/TRBV12-4
CDR3 length: 17
D gene: -
J gene: TRBJ2-1

CDR3 DNA: TGTGCCAGCAGCCCCCGACAGGGCTACAACAATGAGCAGTTCTTC
CDR3 protein: CASSPRQGYNNEQFF
clone size: few
V gene: TRBV11-2
CDR3 length: 15
D gene: TRBD1
J gene: TRBJ2-1

CDR3 DNA: TGTGCCAGCAGTCAACAGGGGAACGACGAGCAGTACTTC
CDR3 protein: CASSQQGNDEQYF
clone size: -
V gene: TRBV12-3/TRBV12-4
CDR3 length: 13
D gene: TRBD1
J gene: TRBJ2-7

CDR3 DNA: TGTGCCAGCATCTCGAGTCGGGACTCCACAGATACGCAGTATTTT
CDR3 protein: CASISSRDSTDTQYF
clone size: -
V gene: TRBV28
CDR3 length: 15
D gene: -
J gene: TRBJ2-3

CDR3 DNA: TGCAGCGTTGGGACTAGCGGGAGTGGATCCTACGAGCAGTACTTC
CDR3 protein: CSVGTSGSGSYEQYF
clone size: -
V gene: TRBV29-1
CDR3 length: 15
D gene: TRBD2
J gene: TRBJ2-7

CDR3 DNA: TGTGCCAGCAGCTTTTCGGGACACCTCCTAAACCGCCAAGAGACCCAGTACTTC
CDR3 protein: CASSFSGHLLNRQETQYF
clone size: few
V gene: TRBV11-2
CDR3 length: 18
D gene: -
J gene: TRBJ2-5

CDR3 DNA: TGTGCCAGCAGTCCTTGGGACAGACAAGAGACCCAGTACTTC
CDR3 protein: CASSPWDRQETQYF
clone size: -
V gene: TRBV12-3/TRBV12-4
CDR3 length: 14
D gene: TRBD1
J gene: TRBJ2-5

CDR3 DNA: TGTGCCAGCAACCAAGGGGGAGGGGAAAAACTGTTTTTT
CDR3 protein: CASNQGGGEKLFF
clone size: many
V gene: TRBV7-9
CDR3 length: 13
D gene: -
J gene: TRBJ1-4

CDR3 DNA: TGCGCCAGCAGCCAAGACAGGGGACTCTCGGGGTATGGCTACACCTTC
CDR3 protein: CASSQDRGLSGYGYTF
clone size: many
V gene: TRBV4-3
CDR3 length: 16
D gene: -
J gene: TRBJ1-2

CDR3 DNA: TGTGCCAGCAGCTTATGGGCCGAGGAGGGGACAGATACGCAGTATTTT
CDR3 protein: CASSLWAEEGTDTQYF
clone size: -
V gene: TRBV7-3
CDR3 length: 16
D gene: -
J gene: TRBJ2-3

CDR3 DNA: TGCGCCAGCCGACTAGCGTCGACCTACGAGCAGTACTTC
CDR3 protein: CASRLASTYEQYF
clone size: -
V gene: TRBV5-1
CDR3 length: 13
D gene: TRBD2
J gene: TRBJ2-7

CDR3 DNA: TGTGCCAGCAGCATAGTAGGACTGAACCGGGGGGATAGGGTCTTC
CDR3 protein: CASSIVGLNRGDRVF
clone size: many
V gene: TRBV12-3/TRBV12-4
CDR3 length: 15
D gene: TRBD2
J gene: TRBJ2-1

CDR3 DNA: TGCGCCAGCAGCCAAATGTGGCGGGAGGGCCGGAGGCAGTATTTT
CDR3 protein: CASSQMWREGRRQYF
clone size: few
V gene: TRBV4-1
CDR3 length: 15
D gene: TRBD2
J gene: TRBJ2-3

CDR3 DNA: TGTGCCAGCAGCCGAGGACAGGGGGAGGCTGAAGCTTTCTTT
CDR3 protein: CASSRGQGEAEAFF
clone size: few
V gene: TRBV28
CDR3 length: 14
D gene: TRBD1
J gene: TRBJ1-1

CDR3 DNA: TGTGCCAGCAGTGATGGGACAGGGGACGAGCAGTACTTC
CDR3 protein: CASSDGTGDEQYF
clone size: many
V gene: TRBV2
CDR3 length: 13
D gene: TRBD1
J gene: TRBJ2-7